The 15 T cell receptor beta chains reported below all come from one sample, sequenced in a study of blood T cells in healthy people across ages. The second PCR ran about 6 to 12 cycles with a sample-barcoded 5' primer and J-beta primers. From the 5' RACE reads, TCRdb called clonotypes with MiXCR, one entry per CDR3 protein. The table has 1.5 million to 2 million distinct CDR3 sequences, roughly 32% seen once. Material for sequencing was blood. Every receptor here comes from a woman in her twenties or thirties in good health.

The chain employs TRBV30 and TRBJ2-2; D call uncertain. This CDR3 has 13 residues. V was clipped by 3 bases and J by 0 bases, with 5 bases between them. The germline CDR1 and CDR2 sequences are GTSNPN and SVGIG (reference sequence). The CDR3 here is CAWSATNTGELFF. CDR3 sequence (DNA): TGTGCCTGGAGCGCTACGAACACCGGGGAGCTGTTTTTT.

The rearrangement links TRBV21-1 to TRBJ2-1; TRBD2 reflects the table's D call only, with no check against the DNA. TRBV21-1 is a pseudogene locus. The CDR3 is 17 residues long. CDR3 region: CASSKEATSGADNEQFF. Written as DNA, the CDR3 is TGTGCCAGCAGCAAAGAGGCGACTAGCGGGGCCGACAATGAGCAGTTCTTC.

This sequence joins TRBV7-9 and TRBJ1-2; D is unclear. V was pared by 3 bases and J by 4 bases, with 12 bases between. Per germline, CDR1 SEHNR and CDR2 FQNEAQ (reference sequence). The length of the CDR3 is 14 residues. CDR3 nucleotide sequence: TGTGCCAGCAGCTTGGGGTTATACGGCTATGGCTACACCTTC. Residues: CASSLGLYGYGYTF.

This clonotype has at least ten counts. The V gene is TRBV12-3 or TRBV12-4, the J gene TRBJ2-7; TRBD1 might be the D (5 bases). The germline V and J ends were trimmed by 2 bases and 5 bases, with 10 bases remaining between them. This CDR3 is built from 13 residues. The CDR3 reads CASSLRGNDEQYF. The CDR3 DNA reads as TGTGCCAGCAGTTTAAGGGGCAACGACGAGCAGTACTTC.

As for this clonotype: A read error may be the cause here, since a much bigger clone is one base away. This rearrangement joins TRBV29-1 to TRBJ2-5; D is unresolved. The CDR3 loop spans 13 amino acids. The germline gives CDR1 SQVTM, CDR2 ANQGSEA. CDR3 sequence: CSVDQRAGETKYF. The CDR3 region has the DNA TGCAGCGTTGATCAGCGTGCTGGAGAGACCAAGTACTTC.

This clonotype was counted between two and nine times. This chain links TRBV5-1 with TRBJ2-7; D may be TRBD1 (6 bases). The CDR3 has 14 amino acids. Germline CDR1 SGHRS, CDR2 YFSETQ. The V and J ends lost 7 bases and 5 bases respectively, with 19 bases between them. The CDR3 bases are TGCGCCAGCCGACCGGACAGAACTTTTAACGAGCAGTACTTC. Residues: CASRPDRTFNEQYF.

The V call is TRBV6-1, the J call TRBJ2-2; tentatively, D is TRBD1 or TRBD2 (5 bases each). Germline CDR1 reads MNHNS; CDR2 reads SASEGT. Trimming took off 5 bases at V and 5 bases at J, with 24 bases between the two ends. The CDR3 sequence is 18 residues long. CDR3 DNA sequence: TGTGCCAGCAGTCCCAAGGGAGCGCCCTTGAGGGGTACCGGGGAGCTGTTTTTT. It is translated as CASSPKGAPLRGTGELFF.

The chain joins TRBV9 to TRBJ2-5; no reliable D call. CDR3 length: 15 amino acids. The ends were cut back, 0 bases at V and 1 base at J, with 10 bases in the middle. The V gene's germline CDR1 is SGDLS and CDR2 YYNGEE. DNA for the CDR3: TGTGCCAGCAGCGTAGGTTTCAGCCTCCAAGAGACCCAGTACTTC. As protein: CASSVGFSLQETQYF.

The rearrangement uses TRBV4-1 and TRBJ2-6; D remains ambiguous. There are 16 residues in the CDR3. The germline V and J ends were trimmed by 0 bases and 3 bases, with 9 bases remaining between them. Per the germline V gene, CDR1 is MGHRA and CDR2 is YSYEKL. CDR3 coding DNA: TGCGCCAGCAGCCAAGATCGGCATGATGGGGCCAACGTCCTGACTTTC. This encodes CASSQDRHDGANVLTF.

The sample holds many counts of this clonotype. J is TRBJ2-7 and V is TRBV29-1, with unresolved D. Trimming stripped 6 bases from V and 5 bases from J, with 8 bases between. This CDR3 is built from 10 residues. In germline, CDR1 is SQVTM, CDR2 ANQGSEA. CDR3: CSVLNDEQYF. The CDR3 DNA is TGCAGCGTCTTAAATGACGAGCAGTACTTC.

This clonotype was detected many times. The genes are TRBV20-1 and TRBJ2-5, with TRBD1 identical over 9 bases. Trimming cost V 0 bases and J 1 base; bases outside gene matches: 3. The germline V gene has CDR1 DFQATT and CDR2 SNEGSKA (reference sequence). CDR3 length: 15 amino acids. CDR3 sequence reads: CSARDAGQGQETQYF. Here the CDR3 DNA reads TGCAGTGCTAGAGATGCGGGACAGGGCCAAGAGACCCAGTACTTC.

The chain carries TRBV7-3 and TRBJ2-1; TRBD1 matches 7 bases. The V segment lost 6 bases and the J segment 9 bases; nucleotides outside the gene matches: 8. CDR1 and CDR2 from the germline V gene are SGHTA and FQGTGA. This CDR3 is 13 amino acids long. CDR3 protein: CASSGDRDGEQFF. CDR3 DNA sequence: TGTGCCAGCAGTGGCGACAGGGACGGTGAGCAGTTCTTC.

The rearrangement joins TRBV7-2 to TRBJ2-1; D remains unclear. V lost 4 bases to trimming and J lost 5 bases, with 21 bases between them. Germline loops: CDR1 SGHTA, CDR2 FQGNSA. The CDR3 totals 17 residues. The CDR3 DNA is TGTGCCAGCAGCTCGGTGGTGTGGGGTGGAGCCCACAATGAGCAGTTCTTC. Translation: CASSSVVWGGAHNEQFF.

The chain is built from TRBV5-5 and TRBJ1-2; tentative D call: TRBD1 (5 bases). Trimming removed 0 bases from V and 8 bases from J, with 14 bases in between. Germline values: CDR1 SGHKS, CDR2 YYEKEE (reference sequence). The CDR3 runs to 14 residues. CDR3 protein: CASSLETAGSGYTF. As DNA, the CDR3 is TGTGCCAGCAGCTTGGAGACGGCAGGGAGCGGCTACACCTTC. The whole variable domain, remainder taken from reference TRBV5-5 and TRBJ1-2, is DAGVTQSPTHLIKTRGQQVTLRCSPISGHKSVSWYQQVLGQGPQFIFQYYEKEERGRGNFPDRFSARQFPNYSSELNVNALLLGDSALYLCASSLETAGSGYTFGSGTRLTVV.

The chain employs TRBV13 and TRBJ1-4, with D possibly TRBD1 on 6 matching bases. Germline CDR1 reads PRHDT; CDR2 reads FYEKMQ (reference sequence). The CDR3 has 14 residues. With 4 bases removed from V and 3 bases from J, the gap between germline ends came to 9 bases. CDR3 in DNA: TGTGCCAGCAGCTGGGGGGCAGCTAATGAAAAACTGTTTTTT. Its translation is CASSWGAANEKLFF. The full variable domain, its missing parts supplied by reference TRBV13 and TRBJ1-4, is AAGVIQSPRHLIKEKRETATLKCYPIPRHDTVYWYQQGPGQDPQFLISFYEKMQSDKGSIPDRFSAQQFSDYHSELNMSSLELGDSALYFCASSWGAANEKLFFGSGTQLSVL.